These 28 T cell receptor beta chains came from one sample sequenced in a study of shared clonotypes between healthy human individuals. Naive-designated CD8 cells lacked CD45RO, were positively enriched for CCR7, and omitted terminally differentiated effector memory CD45RA+ cells. Using immunoSEQ multiplex PCR, the repertoire was profiled, and TCRdb retains in-frame clones only, with some absent. In the table there are millions of clones, approximately 94% of which are singletons. The source material was naive CD8+ T cells from PBMCs. The receptors here all came from a young man in good health. Some clones in this sample may be carry-over from other donors' samples.

J is TRBJ2-5 and V is TRBV9, with D perhaps TRBD1 or TRBD2 (5 bases each). The V gene lost 4 bases and the J gene lost 4 bases, with 17 bases spanning the gap. The CDR3 loop spans 15 amino acids. CDR1 and CDR2 from the germline V gene are SGDLS and YYNGEE. CDR3 DNA sequence: TGTGCCAGCAGCCCCGTGGTAGGGGAGCGAGAGACCCAGTACTTC. This codes for CASSPVVGERETQYF.

V is TRBV14 and J is TRBJ2-1, with D possibly TRBD1 on 6 matching bases. Germline V gene sequence: CDR1 SGHDN, CDR2 FVKESK. V was cut by 0 bases and J by 2 bases, with 17 bases left in between. CDR3 size: 18 residues. This chain's CDR3 is CASSQDRDKLVTYNEQFF. CDR3 DNA: TGTGCCAGCAGCCAAGATCGGGACAAACTGGTCACCTACAATGAGCAGTTCTTC. Variable domain in full (rest from reference TRBV14 and TRBJ2-1): EAGVTQFPSHSVIEKGQTVTLRCDPISGHDNLYWYRRVMGKEIKFLLHFVKESKQDESGMPNNRFLAERTGGTYSTLKVQPAELEDSGVYFCASSQDRDKLVTYNEQFFGPGTRLTVL.

The chain recombines TRBV6-5 with TRBJ1-2; tentative D call: TRBD1 (5 bases). V was cut by 0 bases and J by 8 bases, with 19 bases left in between. The germline V gene has CDR1 MNHEY and CDR2 SVGAGI. This CDR3 region has 16 residues. The CDR3 DNA reads as TGTGCCAGCAGTTACTCGATTTGGAGGGAAGGGGCGGGCTACACCTTC. It yields the protein CASSYSIWREGAGYTF.

This clone showed up just once. The rearrangement joins TRBV9 to TRBJ2-7; maybe TRBD2 (6 bases). Looked up from germline, CDR1 is SGDLS and CDR2 is YYNGEE. The CDR3 loop spans 15 amino acids. V was shortened by 3 bases and J by 8 bases, with 21 bases between the two germline ends. The CDR3 DNA reads as TGTGCCAGCAGCGCCGGGACTGCCCTATTCGAGAAGCAGTACTTC. This gives the protein CASSAGTALFEKQYF.

This chain links TRBV7-9 with TRBJ2-1; D is tentatively TRBD1 or TRBD2 (6 bases each). The V and J ends lost 5 bases and 12 bases respectively, with 17 bases between them. The germline gives CDR1 SEHNR, CDR2 FQNEAQ (reference sequence). The CDR3 has 13 amino acids. The CDR3 DNA reads as TGTGCCAGCAGCCTCCCGGGGGCTTATTGGCAGTTCTTC. Translated, it gives CASSLPGAYWQFF.

The CDR3 bases are TGTGCCAGCAGCGGTTTAAGGGGGAACACCGGGGAGCTGTTTTTT. The encoded protein is CASSGLRGNTGELFF. The chain carries TRBV27 and TRBJ2-2; weak D call: TRBD1 (5 bases). Trimming removed 6 bases from V and 1 base from J, with 12 bases in between. The CDR3 sequence is 15 residues long. Germline CDR1 reads MNHEY; CDR2 reads SMNVEV (reference sequence).

The V gene is TRBV2, the J gene TRBJ2-7; 9 nucleotides agree with TRBD1. Germline values: CDR1 SNHLY, CDR2 FYNNEI. The CDR3 covers 15 residues. J gave up 1 base and V 7 bases, and 8 bases lay outside the gene matches. The CDR3 DNA reads as TGTGCCAGCAAGTTGGACAGGGGCACTTCCTACGAGCAGTACTTC. Protein sequence: CASKLDRGTSYEQYF.

This clone appeared a few times. The chain carries TRBV13 and TRBJ1-1, with a possible D match to TRBD1 (5 bases). Trimming shortened V by 5 bases and J by 9 bases, and 16 bases separated the two germline ends. This CDR3 has 13 amino acids. The germline V gene encodes CDR1 PRHDT and CDR2 FYEKMQ (reference sequence). The chain's CDR3 is CASSTIGTVKAFF. The CDR3 DNA sequence: TGTGCCAGCAGCACCATAGGGACGGTTAAAGCTTTCTTT.

The J gene is TRBJ2-3, the V gene TRBV30; the match to TRBD2 covers 11 bases. Germline V lookup: CDR1 GTSNPN, CDR2 SVGIG (reference sequence). CDR3 length: 16 amino acids. V lost 3 bases to trimming and J lost 4 bases; unmatched junction nucleotides: 9. The CDR3 DNA follows: TGTGCCTGGAGGGGACCTAGCGGGAGGAGGTCAGATACGCAGTATTTT. This encodes CAWRGPSGRRSDTQYF.

This chain links TRBV14 with TRBJ2-7; tentatively, D is TRBD2 (5 bases). The CDR3 runs 14 residues. V lost 0 bases and J lost 4, with 10 bases in between. CDR1 SGHDN and CDR2 FVKESK come from the germline V gene. The CDR3, as DNA: TGTGCCAGCAGCCAAGACCCCCTAGCTTACGAGCAGTACTTC. The encoded protein is CASSQDPLAYEQYF.

A remark on this clone: The germline gene is not matched at one end of the junction; a read error may be the cause. V and J are TRBV27 and TRBJ2-7; D remains ambiguous. This CDR3 contains 10 residues. CDR1 is MNHEY, CDR2 SMNVEV, per germline (reference sequence). CDR3 in DNA: TGTGCCAGCAGCCTCGACACCAAAGGCTTC. It codes for CASSLDTKGF.

CDR3 region: CASKLLALRLSTDTQYF. CDR3 DNA sequence: TGTGCCAGCAAATTACTTGCCCTTCGGCTGAGCACAGATACGCAGTATTTT. The V and J genes are TRBV27 and TRBJ2-3; no clear D. The CDR3 loop spans 17 amino acids. V lost 7 bases to trimming and J lost 0 bases, with 20 bases between them. Germline CDR1 and CDR2: MNHEY and SMNVEV (reference sequence).

The chain has TRBV7-9 and TRBJ2-1; 7 bases are shared with TRBD1. The junction had 3 bases not matched to a gene; V was cut back by 4 bases and J by 6 bases. The CDR3 covers 13 residues. Germline values: CDR1 SEHNR, CDR2 FQNEAQ (reference sequence). The CDR3 spells CASSSDRANEQFF. CDR3 sequence (DNA): TGTGCCAGCAGCTCCGACAGGGCCAATGAGCAGTTCTTC.

V is TRBV6-1 and J is TRBJ2-7, with D unclear. The V gene lost 6 bases and the J gene lost 2 bases, with 17 bases spanning the gap. Germline V gene lookup returns CDR1 MNHNS and CDR2 SASEGT. The CDR3 has 15 residues. CDR3 nucleotide sequence: TGTGCCAGCAGCGAAAGTTCGTTAACAGCCTACGAGCAGTACTTC. This encodes CASSESSLTAYEQYF.

The chain joins TRBV7-6 to TRBJ2-7, with TRBD1 identical over 8 bases. CDR3 size: 15 residues. Germline V CDR1 and CDR2: SGHVS, FNYEAQ. The V and J ends lost 3 bases and 3 bases, in that order; junction bases with no gene match: 7. The CDR3 nucleotides are TGTGCCAGCAGCTTTAGACAGGGGAGAAACTACGAGCAGTACTTC. Residues: CASSFRQGRNYEQYF.

The chain uses TRBV5-1 and TRBJ2-7; weak D call: TRBD1 (5 bases). The CDR3 is 15 residues long. CDR1 SGHRS and CDR2 YFSETQ come from the germline V gene. Between the trimmed V and J ends, which lost 0 bases and 3 bases, there was a span of 13 bases. CDR3 residues: CASSLVAGIHYEQYF. The CDR3 region has the DNA TGCGCCAGCAGCTTGGTAGCAGGGATACACTACGAGCAGTACTTC.

The chain joins TRBV7-9 to TRBJ2-1; D not resolved. Germline-derived CDR1 and CDR2 are SEHNR and FQNEAQ (reference sequence). The V end was cut by 4 bases, the J end by 0 bases, with 13 bases between. This CDR3 has 16 residues. Here the CDR3 reads CASSSPSSGSYNEQFF. The DNA for the CDR3 is TGTGCCAGCAGCTCCCCTAGTTCGGGCTCCTACAATGAGCAGTTCTTC.

This chain links TRBV19 with TRBJ1-5, with 7 bases aligning to TRBD1. The CDR3 extends over 13 amino acids. V lost 5 bases and J lost 5; bases outside the gene matches: 3. CDR1 is LNHDA and CDR2 is SQIVND in the germline V gene (reference sequence). As DNA, the CDR3 is TGTGCCAGTAGTGTCCAGGGGGATCAGCCCCAGCATTTT. Its protein is CASSVQGDQPQHF.

Points on this clone: This is likely a read error, given that the CDR3 carries no conserved phenylalanine or tryptophan at its end. No DNA is shown, since the ends of the CDR3 on it are uncertain; the CDR3 is the one TCRdb lists. Here the CDR3 reads CASSAETKGTAV. The chain joins TRBV27 to TRBJ1-2; the DNA was not used to check the table's D call, TRBD1. Germline CDR1 MNHEY, CDR2 SMNVEV (reference sequence). The CDR3 contains 12 residues when both ends are counted.

Notes on this clone: Other DNA sequences in this sample translate to the same CDR3. This chain links TRBV9 with TRBJ2-7; unclear D gene. The V end was cut by 3 bases, the J end by 4 bases, with 8 bases between. CDR1 and CDR2 from the germline V gene are SGDLS and YYNGEE. CDR3 size: 12 residues. The CDR3 nucleotides are TGTGCCAGCAGCGGGGTGGGGTACGAGCAGTACTTC. Translated: CASSGVGYEQYF.

CDR3 nucleotide sequence: TGTGCCAGCAGTGAAGTTCACAGGGGGCCCTACGAGCAGTACTTC. This encodes CASSEVHRGPYEQYF. The J gene is TRBJ2-7, the V gene TRBV6-1, with TRBD1 matching 9 bases. Per the germline V gene, CDR1 is MNHNS and CDR2 is SASEGT. J lost 2 bases, V lost 1 base, and 3 bases had no gene match. The CDR3 has 15 amino acids.

CDR3 sequence reads: CASSSFSQLYEQYF. In DNA form, the CDR3 reads TGTGCCAGCAGCTCGTTCTCCCAGCTTTACGAGCAGTACTTC. V gene TRBV7-9 combines with J gene TRBJ2-7; no clear D gene. Germline V gene sequence: CDR1 SEHNR, CDR2 FQNEAQ (reference sequence). CDR3 length equals 14 residues. Trimming stripped 4 bases from V and 4 bases from J, with 14 bases between. Full variable domain (remainder filled in from reference TRBV7-9 and TRBJ2-7): DTGVSQNPRHKITKRGQNVTFRCDPISEHNRLYWYRQTLGQGPEFLTYFQNEAQLEKSRLLSDRFSAERPKGSFSTLEIQRTEQGDSAMYLCASSSFSQLYEQYFGPGTRLTVT.

This rearrangement joins TRBV4-1 to TRBJ2-3; possible D gene TRBD2, 7 bases. The ends were cut back, 3 bases at V and 2 bases at J, with 18 bases in the middle. From germline, CDR1 is MGHRA and CDR2 YSYEKL. The CDR3 is made up of 17 amino acids. The DNA of the CDR3 is TGCGCCAGCAGCCAGACCCAGGGGCGGGAGATCACAGATACGCAGTATTTT. Translation gives CASSQTQGREITDTQYF.

V is TRBV27 and J is TRBJ1-1, with 8 bases identical to TRBD1. Trimming took 4 bases from V and 3 from J; bases not matched to a gene: 4. The CDR3 sequence is 14 residues long. Germline V lookup: CDR1 MNHEY, CDR2 SMNVEV (reference sequence). DNA of the CDR3: TGTGCCAGCAGTTCCAGGGGGCGCTACACTGAAGCTTTCTTT. This codes for CASSSRGRYTEAFF.

The rearrangement links TRBV19 to TRBJ2-4, with 7 bases that match TRBD2. The CDR3 runs to 15 residues. With V trimmed by 0 bases and J by 6 bases, 5 bases remained unmatched. The germline CDR1 and CDR2 sequences are LNHDA and SQIVND (reference sequence). CDR3 nucleotides: TGTGCCAGTAGTATAGATAGCTGGGGGGGAAACATTCAGTACTTC. Its protein is CASSIDSWGGNIQYF.

The chain combines TRBV2 with TRBJ2-1; 8 bases are shared with TRBD2. This CDR3 spans 14 amino acids. J was trimmed by 5 bases and V by 9 bases; bases with no gene match: 9. Per the germline V gene, CDR1 is SNHLY and CDR2 is FYNNEI. Here the CDR3 DNA reads TGTGCCAGAACGCTAGCGGGTCAGAACAATGAGCAGTTCTTC. This sequence encodes CARTLAGQNNEQFF.

The chain recombines TRBV28 with TRBJ1-4; D unclear. The J call may be in error: the DNA end matches TRBJ2-2 better. This CDR3 contains 12 residues. Germline CDR1 and CDR2: MDHEN and SYDVKM. This CDR3 is CASSFGSLELFF. The CDR3 bases are TGTGCCAGCAGTTTTGGTTCCCTGGAGCTGTTTTTT.

The CDR3: CASSPDRGYEQYF. The CDR3 DNA reads as TGTGCCAGCAGCCCCGACAGGGGCTACGAGCAGTACTTC. The chain employs TRBV7-7 and TRBJ2-7; 8 nucleotides align to TRBD1. This CDR3 comprises 13 residues. The V gene's germline CDR1 is SSHAT and CDR2 FNYEAQ (reference sequence). The V segment lost 5 bases and the J segment 3 bases; nucleotides outside the gene matches: 3.